A single sample gave rise to the 23 T cell receptor beta chains below, sequenced in a study of response to subunit inactivated influenza vaccine. TCRdb used MiXCR to reprocess the RT-PCR reads, holding one entry per CDR3 protein. The sample carries about 500,000 distinct CDR3 sequences, 16% recorded once. The material was CD4+ T cells sorted from PBMCs, obtained around 2 years after vaccination. These receptors all come from a man between 50 and 69 years old who received an inactivated influenza vaccine.

This clonotype occurred many times. This chain uses TRBV5-1 with TRBJ2-1; D is ambiguous. The germline V gene encodes CDR1 SGHRS and CDR2 YFSETQ. Trimming left V 5 bases short and J 9 bases short, with 12 bases between. The CDR3 is 12 residues long. The CDR3 loop reads CASSTTLAEQFF. CDR3 bases: TGCGCCAGCAGTACGACTCTCGCTGAGCAGTTCTTC.

This clonotype was observed a few times. The V call is TRBV6-5, the J call TRBJ2-5, with D uncertain. The germline V gene encodes CDR1 MNHEY and CDR2 SVGAGI. This CDR3 spans 12 amino acids. V gave up 10 bases and J gave up 6 bases, with 15 bases separating them. Written as DNA, the CDR3 is TGTGCCACTCACACAGCGACGAAGACCCAGTACTTC. It encodes CATHTATKTQYF.

The chain joins TRBV27 to TRBJ2-6; D not certain. The CDR3 covers 18 residues. V shed 2 bases and J shed 1 base, with 15 bases lying between them. Germline CDR1 MNHEY, CDR2 SMNVEV (reference sequence). The CDR3 nucleotides read TGTGCCAGCAGTTTAGGGATAAGACACCCGTCTGGGGCCAACGTCCTGACTTTC. Translation gives CASSLGIRHPSGANVLTF.

This clonotype was found many times. This chain uses TRBV5-6 with TRBJ2-7; D unresolved. The CDR3 extends over 12 amino acids. Germline V CDR1 and CDR2: SGHDT, YYEEEE. V was trimmed by 4 bases and J by 10 bases, leaving 15 bases between them. CDR3 coding DNA: TGTGCCAGCAGCAAAGTTACCGGGTCTCAGTACTTC. Its protein product is CASSKVTGSQYF.

Ten or more counts support this clonotype. CDR3 nucleotides: TGTGCCAGCAGCTTACTGGCGGGGTCCGGGGAGCTGTTTTTT. It codes for CASSLLAGSGELFF. The V and J genes are TRBV7-9 and TRBJ2-2; D may be TRBD2 (6 bases). Trimming pared 2 bases from V and 6 bases from J, leaving 10 bases between. The CDR3 has 14 amino acids. CDR1 SEHNR and CDR2 FQNEAQ come from the germline V gene (reference sequence).

This chain connects TRBV25-1 to TRBJ1-4; 10 nucleotides match TRBD1. The ends lost 2 bases at V and 5 bases at J; junction bases unmatched: 5. The CDR3 loop spans 16 amino acids. Germline values: CDR1 MGHDK, CDR2 SYGVNS. The CDR3 nucleotides read TGTGCCAGCAGTGAAGGTGGGACAGGGGCGAATGAAAAACTGTTTTTT. This encodes CASSEGGTGANEKLFF.

Only a few counts were recorded for this clonotype. This chain connects TRBV10-3 to TRBJ1-4, with TRBD1 as a possible D gene (6 bases). Trimming shortened V by 4 bases and J by 3 bases, and 9 bases separated the two germline ends. CDR3 length: 14 residues. Per the germline V gene, CDR1 is ENHRY and CDR2 is SYGVKD. CDR3 bases: TGTGCCATCAGTGGTACAGGGTCTAATGAAAAACTGTTTTTT. Protein sequence: CAISGTGSNEKLFF.

The V and J genes are TRBV3-1 and TRBJ1-6; D is undetermined. V was shortened by 1 base and J by 9 bases, with 16 bases between the two germline ends. The CDR3 runs to 16 residues. Germline V gene sequence: CDR1 LGHDT, CDR2 YNNKEL (reference sequence). The DNA for the CDR3 is TGTGCCAGCAGCCAAGTCAACACAATTCCAGTTTCACCCCTCCACTTT. Protein product: CASSQVNTIPVSPLHF.

The chain joins TRBV4-1 to TRBJ2-3; 11 bases are a match to TRBD2. The CDR3 is 17 amino acids. With V trimmed by 0 bases and J by 3 bases, 5 bases remained unmatched. The germline gives CDR1 MGHRA, CDR2 YSYEKL. CDR3: CASSQDGTSGGTDTQYF. The CDR3 DNA reads as TGCGCCAGCAGCCAAGACGGGACTAGCGGCGGAACAGATACGCAGTATTTT.

The sample holds a few counts of this clonotype. The V call is TRBV7-8, the J call TRBJ2-7, with D possibly TRBD2 on 6 matching bases. The germline gives CDR1 SGHVS, CDR2 FQNEAQ. V was trimmed by 8 bases and J by 0 bases, leaving 20 bases between them. The CDR3 spans 16 residues. Here the CDR3 reads CASYPQDFGSSYEQYF. The CDR3 region has the DNA TGTGCCAGCTACCCACAGGACTTCGGGAGCTCCTACGAGCAGTACTTC.

This clonotype was picked up a small number of times. This chain uses TRBV18 with TRBJ2-3; unclear D gene. Germline V lookup: CDR1 KGHSH, CDR2 LQKENI. This CDR3 is built from 14 residues. The V end was cut by 4 bases, the J end by 1 base, with 9 bases between. CDR3 DNA: TGTGCCAGCTCACTAAACTGGGGCACAGATACGCAGTATTTT. Translated, it gives CASSLNWGTDTQYF.

CDR3 loop: CSAKLLNEQFF. The CDR3 bases are TGCAGTGCTAAGTTACTCAATGAGCAGTTCTTC. V usage is TRBV20-1 and J usage is TRBJ2-1; D is unresolved. CDR3 length: 11 amino acids. In germline, CDR1 is DFQATT, CDR2 SNEGSKA (reference sequence). V shed 4 bases and J shed 6 bases, with 7 bases lying between them.

The rearrangement links TRBV7-2 to TRBJ1-3, with D tentatively TRBD1 (6 bases). The V and J ends lost 5 bases and 0 bases respectively, with 17 bases between them. Germline V lookup: CDR1 SGHTA, CDR2 FQGNSA. The CDR3 extends over 17 amino acids. This chain's CDR3 is CASSPTGGGSSGNTIYF. The CDR3, as DNA: TGTGCCAGCAGCCCGACAGGAGGGGGGAGCTCTGGAAACACCATATATTTT.

The chain joins TRBV20-1 to TRBJ1-1; D ambiguous. The CDR3 has 13 amino acids. CDR1 is DFQATT, CDR2 SNEGSKA, per germline (reference sequence). Trimming cost V 3 bases and J 4 bases, with 12 bases left between them. Here the CDR3 DNA reads TGCAGTGCTAGGCGGAAGGTAGTCACTGAAGCTTTCTTT. Protein: CSARRKVVTEAFF.

This clonotype appeared many times. V and J are TRBV5-6 and TRBJ2-2; 8 bases line up with TRBD2. Germline CDR1 SGHDT, CDR2 YYEEEE. This CDR3 has 16 amino acids. With 1 base clipped from V and 4 bases from J, the junction kept 6 bases outside the gene matches. The CDR3 DNA follows: TGTGCCAGCAGCTTGTATTCTAGCGGGCCCACCGGGGAGCTGTTTTTT. It specifies CASSLYSSGPTGELFF. The complete variable domain, with remaining parts taken from reference TRBV5-6 and TRBJ2-2, reads DAGVTQSPTHLIKTRGQQVTLRCSPKSGHDTVSWYQQALGQGPQFIFQYYEEEERQRGNFPDRFSGHQFPNYSSELNVNALLLGDSALYLCASSLYSSGPTGELFFGEGSRLTVL.

The V gene is TRBV7-2, the J gene TRBJ1-1, with 8 bases lining up with TRBD1. Germline V CDR1 and CDR2: SGHTA, FQGNSA. The CDR3 length is 13 residues. The J segment lost 10 bases and the V segment lost 5 bases, leaving 9 bases of the junction unmatched. DNA of the CDR3: TGTGCCAGCAGCGACACAGGGGGTAGGGGAGCTTTCTTT. This encodes CASSDTGGRGAFF.

V is TRBV2 and J is TRBJ1-2; TRBD1 aligns across 8 bases. Germline assignment: CDR1 SNHLY and CDR2 FYNNEI. V shed 6 bases, J shed 4 bases, and the junction held 13 bases outside the gene matches. CDR3 length equals 16 residues. In DNA form, the CDR3 reads TGTGCCAGCAGGGGAGGACACAGGGGGGATTTCTATGGCTACACCTTC. Its protein is CASRGGHRGDFYGYTF.

This clonotype showed up just a few times. J is TRBJ2-2 and V is TRBV5-6; D is undetermined. Per germline, CDR1 SGHDT and CDR2 YYEEEE. Trimming removed 4 bases from V and 5 bases from J, with 15 bases in between. This CDR3 has 15 amino acids. CDR3 sequence: CASSTQRKGTGELFF. In nucleotides, the CDR3 is TGTGCCAGCAGCACACAACGCAAAGGTACCGGGGAGCTGTTTTTT. Supplemented by reference TRBV5-6 and TRBJ2-2, the full variable domain reads DAGVTQSPTHLIKTRGQQVTLRCSPKSGHDTVSWYQQALGQGPQFIFQYYEEEERQRGNFPDRFSGHQFPNYSSELNVNALLLGDSALYLCASSTQRKGTGELFFGEGSRLTVL.

This clonotype was seen a few times. The J gene is TRBJ2-7, the V gene TRBV11-2; D unclear. CDR3 size: 13 residues. The germline V and J ends were trimmed by 2 bases and 2 bases, with 7 bases remaining between them. Germline V CDR1 and CDR2: SGHAT, FQNNGV. CDR3 DNA: TGTGCCAGCAGCTTATCTCAGGCCTACGAGCAGTACTTC. Its translation: CASSLSQAYEQYF.

This chain connects TRBV5-1 to TRBJ2-7; the match to TRBD1 covers 9 bases. From germline, CDR1 is SGHRS and CDR2 YFSETQ. The CDR3 contains 13 residues. V was clipped by 4 bases and J by 5 bases; unmatched bases: 4. The CDR3 nucleotides are TGCGCCAGCAGCGGGACAGGGATCCACGAGCAGTACTTC. Residues: CASSGTGIHEQYF. Supplemented by reference TRBV5-1 and TRBJ2-7, the full variable domain reads KAGVTQTPRYLIKTRGQQVTLSCSPISGHRSVSWYQQTPGQGLQFLFEYFSETQRNKGNFPGRFSGRQFSNSRSEMNVSTLELGDSALYLCASSGTGIHEQYFGPGTRLTVT.

The chain uses TRBV12-3 or TRBV12-4 and TRBJ1-1, with D possibly matching TRBD1 (5 bases). The CDR3 has 15 amino acids. Trimming pared 5 bases from V and 3 bases from J, leaving 16 bases between. CDR3 region: CASSHAGRGDTEAFF. CDR3 sequence (DNA): TGTGCCAGCAGTCATGCAGGGAGAGGGGACACTGAAGCTTTCTTT.

This clonotype has a handful of counts. The chain has TRBV5-1 and TRBJ2-6; D is possibly TRBD1 (5 bases). CDR3 size: 17 residues. Germline V lookup: CDR1 SGHRS, CDR2 YFSETQ. V lost 2 bases and J lost 0, with 12 bases in between. In DNA form, the CDR3 reads TGCGCCAGCAGCTTTTCTGCAGGGCCCTCTGGGGCCAACGTCCTGACTTTC. Its translation is CASSFSAGPSGANVLTF.

This clonotype showed up just a few times. This sequence joins TRBV15 and TRBJ2-1, with D perhaps given as TRBD1 or TRBD2 (5 bases each). The CDR3 covers 14 residues. V shed 9 bases and J shed 3 bases, with 15 bases lying between them. Germline V gene sequence: CDR1 LNHNV, CDR2 YYDKDF (reference sequence). The CDR3 DNA is TGTGCCACAACTAGGTTGGGGGACTACAATGAGCAGTTCTTC. It codes for CATTRLGDYNEQFF.